Listed below are T cell receptor beta chains from one sample, sequenced in a study of T cell changes during pregnancy in multiple sclerosis. Produced via immunoSEQ multiplex PCR; TCRdb's table is partial and in-frame only. The data hold more than 55,000 clones, with roughly 90% observed a single time. The specimen comprised peripheral blood, sampled after pregnancy. The receptor set was obtained from a female donor in good health, enrolled as a control in a pregnancy study. CDR3s include the opening cysteine and the closing phenylalanine or tryptophan. The D gene is left open where the match is weak. Rows give clone size only sometimes, using once, few, many, or a class for an expanded clone.

d_call: NA; v_call: TRBV5-8; j_call: TRBJ1-2; cdr3_length: 16; clone_size: once; cdr3_nt: TGTGCCAGCAGCTTGGTGCGCCAAACAGTTAACTATGGCTACACCTTC; cdr3_aa: CASSLVRQTVNYGYTF
d_call: TRBD1; v_call: TRBV4-1; j_call: TRBJ1-1; cdr3_length: 13; clone_size: NA; cdr3_nt: TGCGCCACCAGACCCCCTGACAGGGCTGAAGCTTTCTTT; cdr3_aa: CATRPPDRAEAFF
d_call: TRBD1; v_call: TRBV28; j_call: TRBJ1-2; cdr3_length: 17; clone_size: NA; cdr3_nt: TGTGCCAGCAGTCAGGGACAGGGAAAGGGCTCCTTTTATGGCTACACCTTC; cdr3_aa: CASSQGQGKGSFYGYTF
d_call: TRBD2; v_call: TRBV27; j_call: TRBJ2-7; cdr3_length: 15; clone_size: NA; cdr3_nt: TGTGCCAGCAGCGAGGGTGGACTAGCGGGTTACGAGCAGTACTTC; cdr3_aa: CASSEGGLAGYEQYF
d_call: NA; v_call: TRBV9; j_call: TRBJ2-2; cdr3_length: 16; clone_size: NA; cdr3_nt: TGTGCCAGCAGCGTAGTTAACGGGATGAACACCGGGGAGCTGTTTTTT; cdr3_aa: CASSVVNGMNTGELFF
d_call: TRBD1; v_call: TRBV10-3; j_call: TRBJ1-1; cdr3_length: 14; clone_size: NA; cdr3_nt: TGTGCCATCACCTCGGACAGGGGGGGCAACAGGGCTTTCTTT; cdr3_aa: CAITSDRGGNRAFF
d_call: NA; v_call: TRBV5-1; j_call: TRBJ1-3; cdr3_length: 19; clone_size: NA; cdr3_nt: TGCGCCAGCAGCTTGGTAACGGACTACAGTGAGGTGTGGGGAAACACCATATATTTT; cdr3_aa: CASSLVTDYSEVWGNTIYF
d_call: NA; v_call: TRBV27; j_call: TRBJ2-1; cdr3_length: 15; clone_size: NA; cdr3_nt: TGTGCCAGCAGTTTATCCTATAGCTCCTACAATGAGCAGTTCTTC; cdr3_aa: CASSLSYSSYNEQFF
d_call: TRBD2; v_call: TRBV19; j_call: TRBJ2-3; cdr3_length: 15; clone_size: NA; cdr3_nt: TGTGCCAGTAGTAAAGCGGGAGTACCCGCAGATACGCAGTATTTT; cdr3_aa: CASSKAGVPADTQYF
d_call: TRBD2; v_call: TRBV6-5; j_call: TRBJ2-7; cdr3_length: 15; clone_size: NA; cdr3_nt: TGTGCCAGCACTGGCGGGACTAGCGGATCCTACGAGCAGTACTTC; cdr3_aa: CASTGGTSGSYEQYF